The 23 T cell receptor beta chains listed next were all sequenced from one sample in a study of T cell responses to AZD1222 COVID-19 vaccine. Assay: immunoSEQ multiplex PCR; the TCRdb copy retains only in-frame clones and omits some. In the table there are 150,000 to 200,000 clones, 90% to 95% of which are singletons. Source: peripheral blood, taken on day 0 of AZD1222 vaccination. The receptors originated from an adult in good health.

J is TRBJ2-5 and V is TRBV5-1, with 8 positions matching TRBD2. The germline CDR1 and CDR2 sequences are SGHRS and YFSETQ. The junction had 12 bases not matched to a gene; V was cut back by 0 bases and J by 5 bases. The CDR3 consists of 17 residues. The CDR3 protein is CASSLAGRGAAGETQYF. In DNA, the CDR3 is TGCGCCAGCAGCTTGGCCGGGAGGGGGGCCGCCGGGGAGACCCAGTACTTC.

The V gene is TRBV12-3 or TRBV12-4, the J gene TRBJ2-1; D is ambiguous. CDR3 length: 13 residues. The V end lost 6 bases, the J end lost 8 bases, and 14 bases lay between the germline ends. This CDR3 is CASSPIGSDEQFF. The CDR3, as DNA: TGTGCCAGCAGCCCTATAGGTTCGGATGAGCAGTTCTTC.

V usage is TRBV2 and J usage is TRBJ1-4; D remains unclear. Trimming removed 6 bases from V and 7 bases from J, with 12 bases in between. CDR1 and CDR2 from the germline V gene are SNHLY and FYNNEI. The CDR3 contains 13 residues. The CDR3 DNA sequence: TGTGCCAGCAGAAGTCTTTCTTCTGAAAAACTGTTTTTT. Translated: CASRSLSSEKLFF.

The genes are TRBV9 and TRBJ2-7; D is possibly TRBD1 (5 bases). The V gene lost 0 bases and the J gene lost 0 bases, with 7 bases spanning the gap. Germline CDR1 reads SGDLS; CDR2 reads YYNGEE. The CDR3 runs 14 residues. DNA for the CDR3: TGTGCCAGCAGCGTAGAGGACATCTCCTACGAGCAGTACTTC. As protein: CASSVEDISYEQYF.

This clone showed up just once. The CDR3 protein is CASTDRGREKLFF. The CDR3 DNA reads TGTGCCAGCACAGACAGGGGGCGTGAAAAACTGTTTTTT. V usage is TRBV6-5 and J usage is TRBJ1-4; 10 nucleotides agree with TRBD1. The CDR3 sequence is 13 residues long. V trimming: 7 bases; J trimming: 7 bases; junction bases outside the gene matches: 3. Germline V gene data show CDR1 as MNHEY and CDR2 as SVGAGI.

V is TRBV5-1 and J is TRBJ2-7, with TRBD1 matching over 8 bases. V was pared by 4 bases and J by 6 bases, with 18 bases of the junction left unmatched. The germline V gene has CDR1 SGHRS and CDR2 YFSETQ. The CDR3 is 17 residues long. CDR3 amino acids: CASSASDRDGGLVEQYF. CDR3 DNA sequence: TGCGCCAGCAGCGCCTCGGACAGGGATGGTGGCCTAGTCGAGCAGTACTTC.

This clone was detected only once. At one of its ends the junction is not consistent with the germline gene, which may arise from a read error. The CDR3 DNA reads as TGCGCCAGCAGCCATGGGACTAGCGGTCTCGAGCGGGATTTT. Its protein product is CASSHGTSGLERDF. The chain combines TRBV4-1 with TRBJ2-3, with 11 bases that match TRBD2. Germline V gives CDR1 MGHRA, CDR2 YSYEKL. The CDR3 runs 14 residues.

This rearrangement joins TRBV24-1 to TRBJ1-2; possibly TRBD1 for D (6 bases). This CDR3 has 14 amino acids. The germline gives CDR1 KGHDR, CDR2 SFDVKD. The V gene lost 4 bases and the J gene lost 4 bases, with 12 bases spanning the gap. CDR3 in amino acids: CATSDGDNGYGYTF. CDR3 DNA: TGTGCCACCAGTGACGGGGACAACGGCTATGGCTACACCTTC.

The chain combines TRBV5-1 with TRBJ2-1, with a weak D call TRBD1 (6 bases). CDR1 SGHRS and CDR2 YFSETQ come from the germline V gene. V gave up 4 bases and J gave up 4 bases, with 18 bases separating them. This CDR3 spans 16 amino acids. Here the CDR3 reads CASSNGGRGGYNEQFF. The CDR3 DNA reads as TGCGCCAGCAGCAATGGGGGTAGAGGGGGTTACAATGAGCAGTTCTTC.

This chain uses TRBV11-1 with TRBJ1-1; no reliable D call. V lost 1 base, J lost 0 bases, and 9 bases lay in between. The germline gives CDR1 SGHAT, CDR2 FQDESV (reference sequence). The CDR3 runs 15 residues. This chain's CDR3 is CASSLGRSMNTEAFF. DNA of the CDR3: TGTGCCAGCAGCTTAGGGCGGAGCATGAACACTGAAGCTTTCTTT.

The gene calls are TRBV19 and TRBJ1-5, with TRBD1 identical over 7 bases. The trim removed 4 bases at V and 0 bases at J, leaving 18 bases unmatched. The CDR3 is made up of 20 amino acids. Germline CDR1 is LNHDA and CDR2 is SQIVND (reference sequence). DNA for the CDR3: TGTGCCAGTAGTAGACCTTTCCCGCCCCTACAGGGGATTAGCAATCAGCCCCAGCATTTT. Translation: CASSRPFPPLQGISNQPQHF.

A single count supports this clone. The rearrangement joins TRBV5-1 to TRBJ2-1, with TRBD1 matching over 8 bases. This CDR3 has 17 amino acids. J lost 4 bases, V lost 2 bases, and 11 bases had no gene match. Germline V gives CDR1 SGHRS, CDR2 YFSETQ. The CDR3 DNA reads TGCGCCAGCAGCTTAGGACAGGGTACTCCTACGTACAATGAGCAGTTCTTC. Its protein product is CASSLGQGTPTYNEQFF.

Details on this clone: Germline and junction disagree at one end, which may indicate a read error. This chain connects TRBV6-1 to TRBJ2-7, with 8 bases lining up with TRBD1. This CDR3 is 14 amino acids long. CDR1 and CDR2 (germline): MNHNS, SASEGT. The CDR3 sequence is CASREDRGPYEQYF. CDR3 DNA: TGTGCCAGCAGGGAAGACAGGGGTCCCTACGAGCAGTACTTC.

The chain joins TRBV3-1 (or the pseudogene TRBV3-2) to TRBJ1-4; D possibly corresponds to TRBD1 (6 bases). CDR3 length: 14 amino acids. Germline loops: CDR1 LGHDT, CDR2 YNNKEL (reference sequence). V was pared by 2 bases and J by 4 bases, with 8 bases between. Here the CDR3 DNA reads TGTGCCAGCAGCCAACGACAGGTTAATGAAAAACTGTTTTTT. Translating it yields CASSQRQVNEKLFF.

The CDR3 loop reads CASSQVVSASYEQYF. The CDR3 nucleotides read TGTGCCAGCAGCCAAGTGGTTAGCGCTTCCTACGAGCAGTACTTC. This chain uses TRBV4-2 with TRBJ2-7, with a possible D match to TRBD2 (5 bases). The germline gives CDR1 LGHNA, CDR2 YNFKEQ. This CDR3 has 15 residues. The V end was cut by 1 base, the J end by 1 base, with 11 bases between.

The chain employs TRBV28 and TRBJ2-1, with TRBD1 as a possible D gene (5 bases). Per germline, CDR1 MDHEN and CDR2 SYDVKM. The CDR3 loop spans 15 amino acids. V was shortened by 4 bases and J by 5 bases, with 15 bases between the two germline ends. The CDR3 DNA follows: TGTGCCAGCAGTTCTCCGGACAAAACTCACAATGAGCAGTTCTTC. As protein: CASSSPDKTHNEQFF.

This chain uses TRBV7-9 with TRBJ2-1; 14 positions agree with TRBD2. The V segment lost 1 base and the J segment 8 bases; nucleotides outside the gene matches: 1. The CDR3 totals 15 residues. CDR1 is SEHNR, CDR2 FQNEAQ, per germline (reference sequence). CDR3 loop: CASSLVGLAGDEQFF. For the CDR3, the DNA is TGTGCCAGCAGCTTAGTGGGACTAGCGGGAGATGAGCAGTTCTTC.

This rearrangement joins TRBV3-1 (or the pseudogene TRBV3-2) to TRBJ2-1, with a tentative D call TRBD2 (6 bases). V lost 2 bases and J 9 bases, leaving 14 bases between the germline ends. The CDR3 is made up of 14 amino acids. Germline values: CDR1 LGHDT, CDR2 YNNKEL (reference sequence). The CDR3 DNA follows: TGTGCCAGCAGCCAAATCGGGAGTTCCTCTGAGCAGTTCTTC. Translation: CASSQIGSSSEQFF.

The CDR3 DNA sequence: TGTGCCAGCAGCCTACGGACAGGGGACGAAAAACTGTTTTTT. This encodes CASSLRTGDEKLFF. The V call is TRBV3-1 (or the pseudogene TRBV3-2), the J call TRBJ1-4; 9 bases fit TRBD1. V gave up 4 bases and J gave up 8 bases; unmatched junction bases: 5. Per germline, CDR1 LGHDT and CDR2 YNNKEL (reference sequence). The CDR3 has 14 amino acids.

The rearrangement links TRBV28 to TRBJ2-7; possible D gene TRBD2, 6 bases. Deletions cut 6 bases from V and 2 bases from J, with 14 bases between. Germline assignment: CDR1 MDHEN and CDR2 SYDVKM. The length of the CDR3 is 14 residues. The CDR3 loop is CASRAAGKPYEQYF. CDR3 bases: TGTGCCAGCAGGGCTGCGGGGAAGCCCTACGAGCAGTACTTC. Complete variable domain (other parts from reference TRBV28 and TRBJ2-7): DVKVTQSSRYLVKRTGEKVFLECVQDMDHENMFWYRQDPGLGLRLIYFSYDVKMKEKGDIPEGYSVSREKKERFSLILESASTNQTSMYLCASRAAGKPYEQYFGPGTRLTVT.

The CDR3 DNA is TGCGCCAGCAGCCAAGCTAAGGTTCTCTATAATTCACCCCTCCACTTT. It specifies CASSQAKVLYNSPLHF. The chain has TRBV4-1 and TRBJ1-6; D gene unclear. The germline V and J ends were trimmed by 1 base and 3 bases, with 10 bases remaining between them. CDR1 and CDR2 (germline): MGHRA, YSYEKL. CDR3 length: 16 amino acids.

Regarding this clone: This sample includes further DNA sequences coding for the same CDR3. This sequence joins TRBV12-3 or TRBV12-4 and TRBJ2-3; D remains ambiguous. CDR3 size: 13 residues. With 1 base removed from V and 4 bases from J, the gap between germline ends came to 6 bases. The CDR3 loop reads CASSLDRPDTQYF. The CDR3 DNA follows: TGTGCCAGCAGTTTAGACCGGCCAGATACGCAGTATTTT.

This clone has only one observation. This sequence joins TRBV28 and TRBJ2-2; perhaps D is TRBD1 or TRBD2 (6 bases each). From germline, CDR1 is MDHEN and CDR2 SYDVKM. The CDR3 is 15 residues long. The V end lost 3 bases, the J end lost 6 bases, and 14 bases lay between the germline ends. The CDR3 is CASSFKGEAPGELFF. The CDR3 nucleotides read TGTGCCAGCAGTTTTAAGGGGGAGGCCCCCGGGGAGCTGTTTTTT.